This passage covers 3 T cell receptor beta chains from one sample sequenced in a study of OX40 agonist ivuxolimab in advanced cancers. Generated by immunoSEQ multiplex PCR, the TCRdb table keeps only in-frame clones and is missing some. The sample consists of around 28,000 clones, over 75% of them appearing once. The specimen comprised CD4+ or CD8+ T cells sorted from blood, sampled in a trial of the OX40 agonist ivuxolimab. The receptors were gathered from an adult with an advanced solid tumor such as melanoma, head and neck, liver or kidney cancer.

This rearrangement joins TRBV5-1 to TRBJ1-1, with D unresolved. The CDR3 loop spans 18 amino acids. Trimming left V 4 bases short and J 1 base short, with 23 bases between. Germline V gene lookup returns CDR1 SGHRS and CDR2 YFSETQ. The CDR3 here is CASSPDPDEPMPNTEAFF. The CDR3 nucleotides read TGCGCCAGCAGCCCGGACCCTGACGAGCCCATGCCGAACACTGAAGCTTTCTTT.

This clone appeared a few times. DNA of the CDR3: TGTGCCAGCACCCTATTCGGGGCATCCTACGAGCAGTACTTC. It specifies CASTLFGASYEQYF. The V and J genes are TRBV28 and TRBJ2-7; D may be TRBD1 or TRBD2 (5 bases each). The V gene's germline CDR1 is MDHEN and CDR2 SYDVKM. The CDR3 totals 14 residues. Trimming took off 7 bases at V and 1 base at J, with 14 bases between the two ends.

The V gene is TRBV29-1, the J gene TRBJ2-2, with 8 bases aligning to TRBD1. The CDR3 length is 16 residues. Per the germline V gene, CDR1 is SQVTM and CDR2 is ANQGSEA. V shed 2 bases, J shed 7 bases, and the junction held 12 bases outside the gene matches. The CDR3: CSVELVSGGEGGELFF. In nucleotides, the CDR3 is TGCAGCGTTGAATTGGTGTCAGGGGGCGAGGGCGGGGAGCTGTTTTTT.